Following are 10 T cell receptor beta chains from one sample sequenced in a study of neoadjuvant anti-PD-1 for oral cavity cancer. The data were produced by immunoSEQ multiplex PCR, yet TCRdb's version contains in-frame clones alone and is incomplete. The sample lists around 18,000 clones, 65% to 85% occurring once. Sequencing was performed on PBMCs, taken before nivolumab (anti-PD-1) treatment. The receptors originated from a person between 40 and 79 years old with oral cavity squamous cell carcinoma.

This chain joins TRBV4-2 and TRBJ1-5; TRBD1 might be the D (6 bases). The length of the CDR3 is 18 residues. V shed 3 bases and J shed 9 bases, with 27 bases lying between them. Germline CDR1 reads LGHNA; CDR2 reads YNFKEQ. The CDR3 nucleotides read TGTGCCAGCAGCCAGATGGAACCGGACAGCCTTCAATTAGGGCCCCAGCATTTT. Its translation: CASSQMEPDSLQLGPQHF.

V is TRBV5-1 and J is TRBJ2-2; TRBD2 matches at 11 bases. J gave up 5 bases and V 4 bases, and 4 bases lay outside the gene matches. CDR1 is SGHRS, CDR2 YFSETQ, per germline. There are 15 residues in the CDR3. The chain's CDR3 is CASSRRTSGTGELFF. The CDR3 region has the DNA TGCGCCAGCAGCCGTCGGACTAGCGGGACCGGGGAGCTGTTTTTT.

This clone has just a few counts. This chain joins TRBV14 and TRBJ1-2; TRBD1 might be the D (5 bases). Germline V gene lookup returns CDR1 SGHDN and CDR2 FVKESK. This CDR3 is built from 16 residues. Trimming stripped 6 bases from V and 8 bases from J, with 25 bases between. CDR3 loop: CASRITTGGHARGYTF. The CDR3 nucleotides are TGTGCCAGCAGAATAACTACAGGAGGGCATGCCCGCGGCTACACCTTC.

The chain links TRBV7-2 to TRBJ2-3; 9 bases match TRBD2. Germline CDR1 SGHTA, CDR2 FQGNSA. This CDR3 is built from 15 residues. The junction had 9 bases not matched to a gene; V was cut back by 8 bases and J by 3 bases. Here the CDR3 DNA reads TGTGCCAGCCGTCCGGGACTAGCCTGGACAGATACGCAGTATTTT. This translates into CASRPGLAWTDTQYF.

This clone was picked up a small number of times. The V and J genes are TRBV27 and TRBJ2-3; TRBD2 agrees at 9 bases. CDR3 size: 14 residues. V lost 5 bases, J lost 5 bases, and 5 bases stayed unmatched. Germline CDR1 is MNHEY and CDR2 is SMNVEV (reference sequence). Here the CDR3 DNA reads TGTGCCAGCAGTCCACTAGCGGGCCGAGATACGCAGTATTTT. Protein: CASSPLAGRDTQYF.

The gene calls are TRBV9 and TRBJ2-7, with D perhaps TRBD1 (7 bases). V was clipped by 3 bases and J by 7 bases, with 20 bases between them. This CDR3 spans 15 amino acids. Germline CDR1 SGDLS, CDR2 YYNGEE. The CDR3 sequence: CASSELGGSGGEQYF. In nucleotides, the CDR3 is TGTGCCAGCAGCGAGCTAGGGGGCAGTGGAGGGGAGCAGTACTTC.

V and J are TRBV6-1 and TRBJ2-5; 11 bases agree with TRBD2. CDR1 is MNHNS and CDR2 is SASEGT in the germline V gene. J gave up 5 bases and V 6 bases, and 8 bases lay outside the gene matches. The CDR3 sequence is 15 residues long. DNA for the CDR3: TGTGCCAGCAGGAGTAGCGGGAGGGCCGGGGAGACCCAGTACTTC. It codes for CASRSSGRAGETQYF.

The rearrangement uses TRBV2 and TRBJ2-3; 7 bases fit TRBD2. Germline trimming cut 2 bases from V and 2 bases from J; bases unmatched to any gene: 1. Germline CDR1 SNHLY, CDR2 FYNNEI. This CDR3 is built from 14 residues. CDR3 DNA: TGTGCCAGCAGTGAACGACTAGCCACAGATACGCAGTATTTT. It codes for CASSERLATDTQYF. The complete variable domain, with remaining parts taken from reference TRBV2 and TRBJ2-3, reads EPEVTQTPSHQVTQMGQEVILRCVPISNHLYFYWYRQILGQKVEFLVSFYNNEISEKSEIFDDQFSVERPDGSNFTLKIRSTKLEDSAMYFCASSERLATDTQYFGPGTRLTVL.

This chain uses TRBV5-4 with TRBJ2-1, with TRBD2 matching 8 bases. The J segment lost 0 bases and the V segment lost 5 bases, leaving 4 bases of the junction unmatched. The CDR3 is 15 residues long. The germline CDR1 and CDR2 sequences are SGHNT and YYREEE (reference sequence). The CDR3 DNA reads as TGTGCCAGCAGACCGGGAGGGGGCTCCTACAATGAGCAGTTCTTC. Protein product: CASRPGGGSYNEQFF.

The chain combines TRBV5-6 with TRBJ2-7; 7 bases align to TRBD2. This CDR3 region has 14 residues. V was pared by 2 bases and J by 4 bases, with 6 bases of the junction left unmatched. Germline V gene sequence: CDR1 SGHDT, CDR2 YYEEEE. This CDR3 reads CASSFGQGGYEQYF. The CDR3 region has the DNA TGTGCCAGCAGCTTCGGGCAGGGAGGGTACGAGCAGTACTTC.